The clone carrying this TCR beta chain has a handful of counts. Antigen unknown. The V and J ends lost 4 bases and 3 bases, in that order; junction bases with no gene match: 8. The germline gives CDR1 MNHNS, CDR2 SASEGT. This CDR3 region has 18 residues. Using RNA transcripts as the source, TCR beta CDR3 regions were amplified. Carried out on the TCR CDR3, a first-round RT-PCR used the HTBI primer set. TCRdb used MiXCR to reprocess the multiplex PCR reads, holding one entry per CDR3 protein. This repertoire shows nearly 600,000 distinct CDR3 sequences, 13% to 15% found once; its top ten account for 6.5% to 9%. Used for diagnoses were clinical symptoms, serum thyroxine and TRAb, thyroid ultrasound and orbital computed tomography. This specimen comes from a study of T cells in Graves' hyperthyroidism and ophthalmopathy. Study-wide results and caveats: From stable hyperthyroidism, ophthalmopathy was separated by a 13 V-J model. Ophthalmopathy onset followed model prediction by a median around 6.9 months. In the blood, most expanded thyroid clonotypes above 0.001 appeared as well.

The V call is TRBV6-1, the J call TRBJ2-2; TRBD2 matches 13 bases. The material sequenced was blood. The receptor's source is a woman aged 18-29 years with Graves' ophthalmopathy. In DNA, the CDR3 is TGTGCCAGCAGTGGCCTCAGGACTAGCGGGAGTTACACCGGGGAGCTGTTTTTT. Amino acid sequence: CASSGLRTSGSYTGELFF.